This is a list of T cell receptor beta chains from one sample in a study of control samples from healthy donors and cancer patients. The method was immunoSEQ multiplex PCR; TCRdb's version includes in-frame clones alone and lacks a portion of them. Among over 85,000 clones listed, approximately 88% were seen once. The specimen was PBMCs. All receptors come from a man between 70 and 80 years old with lung cancer. The CDR3 runs from the conserved cysteine through the conserved F or W. The order of the fields is V gene, D gene, clone size, J gene, CDR3 DNA, CDR3 protein. A D gene is named only where the DNA matches it firmly. Only part of the rows carry a size: once, few, many, or a class if the clone is expanded.

TRBV28	TRBD2	NA	TRBJ2-1	TGTGCCAGCAGACCCTCTAGCGGGGGGGCCATTGAGCAGTTCTTC	CASRPSSGGAIEQFF
TRBV4-1	NA	once	TRBJ2-2	TGCGCCAGCAGCCAAGCCCTAGCAGCGAACACCGGGGAGCTGTTTTTT	CASSQALAANTGELFF
TRBV9	NA	NA	TRBJ1-3	TGTGCCAGCAGCGTAGGATTCGGCAGCCGGATCTCTGGAAACACCATATATTTT	CASSVGFGSRISGNTIYF
TRBV7-2	NA	NA	TRBJ2-3	TGTGCCAGCAGGCGGCCGGGTAGCACAGATACGCAGTATTTT	CASRRPGSTDTQYF
TRBV6-5	NA	NA	TRBJ2-3	TGTGCCAGCAGTTCGTTTTCGGTTTTGGGGAATACGCAGTATTTT	CASSSFSVLGNTQYF
TRBV12-3/TRBV12-4	NA	NA	TRBJ1-1	TGTGCCAGCAGCCCGACACGGAACACTGAAGCTTTCTTT	CASSPTRNTEAFF
TRBV2	NA	few	TRBJ2-2	TGTGCCAGCAGGGACCTGGGGGCCGGGGAGCTGTTTTTT	CASRDLGAGELFF
TRBV24-1	TRBD1	NA	TRBJ1-4	TGTGCCACCAGTGATTTGCCGGGACAGGGTGGAGAAAAACTGTTTTTT	CATSDLPGQGGEKLFF
TRBV5-1	NA	once	TRBJ1-6	TGCGCCAGCAGCTCCGAGGGCAATAATTCACCCCTCCACTTT	CASSSEGNNSPLHF
TRBV30	NA	NA	TRBJ2-3	TGTGCCTGGAGTGGCCGCGCAGATACGCAGTATTTT	CAWSGRADTQYF
TRBV2	TRBD2	NA	TRBJ2-7	TGTGCCAGCAGTGAAAACCTAGCGGGTTACGAGCAGTACTTC	CASSENLAGYEQYF
TRBV6-5	TRBD1	few	TRBJ1-5	TGTGCCAGCAGCGGACAGGGGGTGAGTCAGCCCCAGCATTTT	CASSGQGVSQPQHF
TRBV7-9	NA	few	TRBJ1-5	TGTGCCAGCAGCTTAGCAGGGGGGGCAGATTATAGCAATCAGCCCCAGCATTTT	CASSLAGGADYSNQPQHF
TRBV6-2/TRBV6-3	NA	NA	TRBJ1-5	TGTGCCAGCAGTTACTTCGGGGGCCCCAATCAGCCCCAGCATTTT	CASSYFGGPNQPQHF
TRBV3-1/TRBV3-2	NA	NA	TRBJ2-3	TGTGCCAGCAGCCAATCCTCATTCCCCACAGATACGCAGTATTTT	CASSQSSFPTDTQYF
TRBV7-9	TRBD2	NA	TRBJ2-1	TGTGCCAGCAGCTCTACTCTAGCGGGGGCTTACAATGAGCAGTTCTTC	CASSSTLAGAYNEQFF
TRBV7-2	TRBD1	once	TRBJ1-3	TGTGCCAGCAGTCACGGACAGGGCCCTGGAAACACCATATATTTT	CASSHGQGPGNTIYF
TRBV18	NA	once	TRBJ2-7	TGTGCCAGCTCACCACCCCAACAGGGTAGGGGCGAGCAGTACTTC	CASSPPQQGRGEQYF
TRBV3-1/TRBV3-2	NA	NA	TRBJ2-3	TGTGCCAGCAGCCAACATTACAGCACAGATACGCAGTATTTT	CASSQHYSTDTQYF
TRBV7-8	NA	once	TRBJ2-7	TGTGCCAGCAGCTCCCGGGGGTTGGAGCAGTACTTC	CASSSRGLEQYF
TRBV4-1	TRBD1	NA	TRBJ2-3	TGCGCCAGCAGCCAAGATAGGACAGGGGACCCTACGCAGTATTTT	CASSQDRTGDPTQYF
TRBV7-2	NA	once	TRBJ1-3	TGTGCCAGCAGCTCCGGGATCCTCAACGCCGGAAACACCATATATTTT	CASSSGILNAGNTIYF
TRBV9	TRBD2	NA	TRBJ2-1	TGTGCCAGCAGCGAAAGCGGGACCCACAATGAGCAGTTCTTC	CASSESGTHNEQFF
TRBV10-2	NA	NA	TRBJ1-1	TGCGCCAGCAGGGTGGGGATGAACACTGAAGCTTTCTTT	CASRVGMNTEAFF
TRBV5-1	NA	NA	TRBJ2-6	TGCGCCAGCAGCTCGCGCCGAGGGGCTGGGGCCAACGTCCTGACTTTC	CASSSRRGAGANVLTF
TRBV27	NA	once	TRBJ2-7	TGTGCCAGCAGTACCTCGGGCGAGCAGTACTTC	CASSTSGEQYF
TRBV5-6	NA	NA	TRBJ2-2	TGTGCCAGCAGCTTGGCAAGTATCGGGGAGCTGTTTTTT	CASSLASIGELFF
TRBV15	NA	NA	TRBJ2-3	TGTGCCACCAGCAGAGACGTTAGCACAGATACGCAGTATTTT	CATSRDVSTDTQYF
TRBV15	NA	NA	TRBJ2-3	TGTGCCACCAGCAGAGAGGAAAGAGATACGCAGTATTTT	CATSREERDTQYF
TRBV6-2/TRBV6-3	NA	NA	TRBJ1-2	TGTGCCAGCAGTCGGGACCAGCGCGGCTACTATGGCTACACCTTC	CASSRDQRGYYGYTF
TRBV6-5	NA	NA	TRBJ1-2	TGTGCCAGCACCCGGGACCGATCCCTTAACTATGGCTACACCTTC	CASTRDRSLNYGYTF
TRBV28	TRBD1	NA	TRBJ2-7	TGTGCCAGCGGATACACAGGGGGCACCTACGAGCAGTACTTC	CASGYTGGTYEQYF
TRBV2	NA	NA	TRBJ2-1	TGTGCCAGCAGTGAGGCAATTCCTGGGAATGAGCAGTTCTTC	CASSEAIPGNEQFF
TRBV18	NA	NA	TRBJ2-3	TGTGCCAGCTCACCTTATGGAGATACGCAGTATTTT	CASSPYGDTQYF
TRBV19	NA	NA	TRBJ1-1	TGTGCCAGTAGGGGTCGTGGGTACACTGAAGCTTTCTTT	CASRGRGYTEAFF
TRBV5-4	NA	NA	TRBJ1-3	TGTGCCAGCAGTTACAACAGACAGTTTGGAAACACCATATATTTT	CASSYNRQFGNTIYF
TRBV30	NA	NA	TRBJ1-6	TGTGCCTGGATGGGACTCGGGGATTCACCCCTCCACTTT	CAWMGLGDSPLHF
TRBV10-2	NA	NA	TRBJ1-1	TGCGCCAGCAGTGAGCGGGGCACGACGAACACTGAAGCTTTCTTT	CASSERGTTNTEAFF
TRBV27	NA	NA	TRBJ2-4	TGTGCCAGCAGTCCGGTAGGGCGTTCTTTAGCCAAAAACATTCAGTACTTC	CASSPVGRSLAKNIQYF
TRBV6-5	NA	NA	TRBJ1-2	TGTGCCAGCATCTCTCCCGGGGACTATGGCTACACCTTC	CASISPGDYGYTF
TRBV4-3	TRBD1	NA	TRBJ2-2	TGCGCCAGCAGCCTCGGACAGGGGGCATCCGGGGAGCTGTTTTTT	CASSLGQGASGELFF
TRBV14	TRBD1	NA	TRBJ2-1	TGTGCCAGCAGCCCTTTGCCGGGACAGGGGATCAATGAGCAGTTCTTC	CASSPLPGQGINEQFF
TRBV30	NA	once	TRBJ1-1	TGTGCCTGGAAGGTGTATCCGGGAACAAGGGACACTGAAGCTTTCTTT	CAWKVYPGTRDTEAFF
TRBV7-3	NA	NA	TRBJ2-1	TGTGCCAGCAGCTCTCTAGGGTCCCAGGACAATGAGCAGTTCTTC	CASSSLGSQDNEQFF
TRBV30	NA	NA	TRBJ1-5	TGTGCCTGGAGTGTAGAAAGAATCGGGGGTAGCAATCAGCCCCAGCATTTT	CAWSVERIGGSNQPQHF
TRBV15	TRBD2	NA	TRBJ2-7	TGTGCCACCAGCAGAGACCCCCGGGAGGCCTACGAGCAGTACTTC	CATSRDPREAYEQYF
TRBV7-6	NA	NA	TRBJ1-4	TGTGCCAGCAGCGAGAACAGGGCAACTAATGAAAAACTGTTTTTT	CASSENRATNEKLFF
TRBV27	NA	few	TRBJ2-3	TGTGCCAGCAGCTTGACACGGAGGACAGATACGCAGTATTTT	CASSLTRRTDTQYF
TRBV3-1/TRBV3-2	TRBD2	few	TRBJ2-5	TGTGCCAGCAGCCGGTCGCGGGGGGGCAGGGAGACCCAGTACTTC	CASSRSRGGRETQYF
TRBV5-1	NA	NA	TRBJ1-2	TGCGCCAGCAGCTTGGGACAGGCGGAGTATGGCTACACCTTC	CASSLGQAEYGYTF
TRBV6-2/TRBV6-3	NA	many	TRBJ1-5	TGTGCCAGCAGTTACCAGGCCGTCATTTGGCGTGGTCAGCCCCAGCATTTT	CASSYQAVIWRGQPQHF
TRBV25-1	NA	NA	TRBJ1-3	TGTGCCAGCAGTGATCTTAGTCCTTCCATTTCTGGAAACACCATATATTTT	CASSDLSPSISGNTIYF
TRBV28	NA	few	TRBJ1-2	TGTGCCAGCAACACGGGTGGGAGAGGCTACACCTTC	CASNTGGRGYTF